These T cell receptor beta chains were read from a single sample in a study of cytomegalovirus exposure and HLA in healthy donors. The data were produced by immunoSEQ multiplex PCR, yet TCRdb's version contains in-frame clones alone and is incomplete. The sample consists of about 140,000 clones, approximately 87% of them appearing once. Specimen: PBMCs. The receptors originated from a man aged 35 to 55 in good health and CMV-seronegative. Both conserved end residues are part of each CDR3. The order of the fields is D gene, V gene, clone size, J gene, CDR3 DNA, CDR3 protein. D genes are given only for firm matches. Rows may omit the clone size; those that give it use once, few, many or a size class.

TRBD1	TRBV7-9	few	TRBJ2-1	TGTGCCAGCAGCTTTTCGACAGGGGACGGTGAGCAGTTCTTC	CASSFSTGDGEQFF
TRBD2	TRBV5-3	.	TRBJ2-2	TGTGCCAGAAGCGCGGGACTAGCGGGAGTGGAAACCGGGGAGCTGTTTTTT	CARSAGLAGVETGELFF
TRBD1	TRBV7-2	.	TRBJ2-7	TGTGCCAGCAGCCCACGGACAGGGACCTCCTACGAGCAGTACTTC	CASSPRTGTSYEQYF
.	TRBV11-3	.	TRBJ2-7	TGTGCCAGCGCGAGCGGTACGAACTCCTACGAGCAGTACTTC	CASASGTNSYEQYF
TRBD1	TRBV7-2	.	TRBJ1-1	TGTGCCAGCAGCTTAGGCCCCGGACAGGGCGACACTGAAGCTTTCTTT	CASSLGPGQGDTEAFF
TRBD1	TRBV19	.	TRBJ1-2	TGTGCCAGTACCGGGACAGGGGTCTATGGCTACACCTTC	CASTGTGVYGYTF
TRBD1	TRBV29-1	.	TRBJ2-4	TGCAGCGTTGTGGGCAGCCGGGACAGGGGGTTGGCTTACATTCAGTACTTC	CSVVGSRDRGLAYIQYF
.	TRBV7-9	.	TRBJ2-1	TGTGCCAGCAGCTTCGGCGGTGCTGAGCAGTTCTTC	CASSFGGAEQFF
.	TRBV6-6	.	TRBJ2-3	TGTGCCAGCAGTTACTCGGCTGAGGCAGATACGCAGTATTTT	CASSYSAEADTQYF
.	TRBV7-9	.	TRBJ1-1	TGTGCCAGCAGCTTACTGGGGGCCTCTGAAGCTTTCTTT	CASSLLGASEAFF
.	TRBV9	.	TRBJ2-1	TGTGCCAGCAGCGTAGTCCCGAGCTCCTACAATGAGCAGTTCTTC	CASSVVPSSYNEQFF
.	TRBV7-9	.	TRBJ1-5	TGTGCCAGCAGCGGATTACAGGGAGCAGCTCAGCCCCAGCATTTT	CASSGLQGAAQPQHF
.	TRBV6-1	.	TRBJ2-7	TGTGCCAGCAGTGTTGAAACCTATGGGCCCTACGAGCAGTACTTC	CASSVETYGPYEQYF
TRBD2	TRBV11-1	.	TRBJ2-5	TGTGCCAGCAGCTTAAGCCGACTAGCGGGAGTGTCTGAGACCCAGTACTTC	CASSLSRLAGVSETQYF
.	TRBV5-6	.	TRBJ2-1	TGTGCCAGCAGCTTGGGCGGAATCAGGGTAGGGAATGAGCAGTTCTTC	CASSLGGIRVGNEQFF
.	TRBV6-5	.	TRBJ1-1	TGTGCCAGCAGTGCCACAGGGATGCACACTGAAGCTTTCTTT	CASSATGMHTEAFF
.	TRBV19	.	TRBJ1-6	TGTGCCACCCGATCGGGACAATCAAATTCACCCCTCCACTTT	CATRSGQSNSPLHF
.	TRBV30	.	TRBJ2-7	TGTGCCTGGAAGCAGGGTCCTCACTCCTACGAGCAGTACTTC	CAWKQGPHSYEQYF
.	TRBV4-3	.	TRBJ1-2	TGCGCCAGCAGCCAAGATCGGGGGGCTATCTATGGCTACACCTTC	CASSQDRGAIYGYTF
.	TRBV2	.	TRBJ2-7	TGTGCCAGCAGTGAACCGTCGAAGGGGGATGGGTACGAGCAGTACTTC	CASSEPSKGDGYEQYF
TRBD1	TRBV28	.	TRBJ1-2	TGTGCCAGCAGGCCAAGCCGGACAGGGTACTATGGCTACACCTTC	CASRPSRTGYYGYTF
.	TRBV25-1	.	TRBJ2-5	TGTGCCAGCAGTGCGGTTAGTTTTCAAGAGACCCAGTACTTC	CASSAVSFQETQYF
TRBD2	TRBV5-1	.	TRBJ2-3	TGCGCCAGCAGCCCGACTAGCGGGAGGCTAGATACGCAGTATTTT	CASSPTSGRLDTQYF
TRBD1	TRBV19	.	TRBJ1-5	TGTGCCAGTAGTATGGACAGGGGGCCCCTCAATCAGCCCCAGCATTTT	CASSMDRGPLNQPQHF
TRBD1	TRBV9	.	TRBJ1-1	TGTGCCAGCAGCATGGACAGGGAGAACACTGAAGCTTTCTTT	CASSMDRENTEAFF
.	TRBV6-6	.	TRBJ1-6	TGTGCCAGCAGCCCAGACAGAGATTCACCCCTCCACTTT	CASSPDRDSPLHF
TRBD2	TRBV5-4	.	TRBJ2-7	TGTGCCAGCAGCTCGAAGACTAGCGGGAGCTACGAGCAGTACTTC	CASSSKTSGSYEQYF
.	TRBV7-6	.	TRBJ2-2	TGTGCCAGCAGCTCCGGGTTAGACACCGGGGAGCTGTTTTTT	CASSSGLDTGELFF
.	TRBV30	.	TRBJ1-4	TGTGCCTGGAAGAAGAAGACAGACCATAATGAAAAACTGTTTTTT	CAWKKKTDHNEKLFF
.	TRBV29-1	.	TRBJ1-3	TGCAGCGTGCGGGATACTGGAAACACCATATATTTT	CSVRDTGNTIYF